Listed here are 17 T cell receptor beta chains from one sample, sequenced in a study of spatial heterogeneity in lung cancer. General observations from the study: Mutation counts in tumors were tracked by counts of expanded intratumoral alpha and beta TCRs.

As for time point: sample taken at primary tumor resection. TCRdb itself ran the 5' RACE reads through MiXCR, one entry per CDR3 protein. The table has some 10,000 distinct CDR3 sequences, 5.2% seen once. These receptors have no identified antigens. This specimen consisted of lung tumor tissue, obtained at surgery. The receptors were gathered from a male donor with early-stage non-small cell lung cancer.

At least ten counts were recorded for this clonotype. This beta chain represents an off-target read in a library built for alpha chains; its size is of limited meaning. The rearrangement uses TRBV3-1 and TRBJ2-3, with 11 nucleotides matching TRBD2. This CDR3 contains 15 residues. The junction had 1 base not matched to a gene; V was cut back by 4 bases and J by 1 base. The germline CDR1 and CDR2 sequences are LGHDT and YNNKEL (reference sequence). CDR3 DNA: TGTGCCAGCAGCCTGGGACTAGCGGGCACAGATACGCAGTATTTT. Its protein product is CASSLGLAGTDTQYF.

Judged by abundance, this clonotype is medium-sized. Since it is a stray read in a library aimed at alpha chains, this beta chain has a size that is not meaningful. V usage is TRBV29-1 and J usage is TRBJ2-1; TRBD1 matches 9 bases. V trimming: 0 bases; J trimming: 8 bases; junction bases outside the gene matches: 8. The V gene's germline CDR1 is SQVTM and CDR2 ANQGSEA. The CDR3 sequence is 15 residues long. The CDR3: CSVEDTGGGRHEQFF. For the CDR3, the DNA is TGCAGCGTTGAAGACACAGGGGGCGGCCGCCATGAGCAGTTCTTC.

The sample holds many counts of this clonotype. Since it is a stray read in a library aimed at alpha chains, this beta chain has a size that is not meaningful. The J gene is TRBJ2-3, the V gene TRBV29-1, with TRBD2 matching over 12 bases. The CDR3 is 15 amino acids. With V trimmed by 7 bases and J by 0 bases, 5 bases remained unmatched. CDR1 and CDR2 (germline): SQVTM, ANQGSEA. The CDR3 spells CSAGTSGQSTDTQYF. CDR3 sequence (DNA): TGCAGCGCCGGGACTAGCGGGCAGAGCACAGATACGCAGTATTTT.

This clonotype came up many times. In a library made to pick up alpha chains, this beta chain is a stray read with a size that means little. This chain links TRBV3-1 with TRBJ1-4; D unresolved. V dropped 4 bases and J dropped 0 bases, with 12 bases sitting between them. CDR1 and CDR2 (germline): LGHDT, YNNKEL (reference sequence). This CDR3 spans 16 amino acids. In nucleotides, the CDR3 is TGTGCCAGCAGCCGCAGGCCGGGCTCAACTAATGAAAAACTGTTTTTT. This sequence encodes CASSRRPGSTNEKLFF.

Remarks on this clonotype: This beta chain slipped into a library made for alpha chains as a stray read, so its size is not meaningful. The chain recombines TRBV29-1 with TRBJ2-5; D may correspond to TRBD1 or TRBD2 (5 bases each). This CDR3 has 15 residues. Germline lookup yields CDR1 SQVTM and CDR2 ANQGSEA. V was shortened by 1 base and J by 2 bases, with 14 bases between the two germline ends. CDR3 DNA sequence: TGCAGCGTTGAAGGGGACGGCGGTGGGCAAGAGACCCAGTACTTC. Translating gives CSVEGDGGGQETQYF.

This clonotype was seen many times. This beta chain is a stray read from a library made for alpha chains; its abundance is not meaningful. This rearrangement joins TRBV28 to TRBJ2-7; possible D gene TRBD2, 5 bases. Germline V CDR1 and CDR2: MDHEN, SYDVKM. CDR3 size: 15 residues. Trimming removed 6 bases at V and 0 bases at J, with 15 bases between. The CDR3 spells CASRRERIDSYEQYF. The CDR3 coding sequence is TGTGCCAGCAGGCGTGAGCGGATTGACTCCTACGAGCAGTACTTC.

The sample holds many counts of this clonotype. This beta chain appears as a stray read in a library generated for alpha chains; its size is not informative. The chain employs TRBV20-1 and TRBJ2-4; 8 bases align to TRBD1. The CDR3 loop spans 12 amino acids. V gave up 3 bases and J gave up 7 bases; unmatched junction bases: 2. CDR1 is DFQATT and CDR2 is SNEGSKA in the germline V gene (reference sequence). The CDR3 nucleotides are TGCAGTGCTAGGGACAGGGCTAACATTCAGTACTTC. Its protein is CSARDRANIQYF.

This clonotype was seen only a few times. This beta chain represents an off-target read in a library built for alpha chains; its size is of limited meaning. This chain links TRBV20-1 with TRBJ2-3, with TRBD1 matching over 8 bases. With V trimmed by 4 bases and J by 4 bases, 7 bases remained unmatched. The CDR3 sequence is 14 residues long. Looked up from germline, CDR1 is DFQATT and CDR2 is SNEGSKA (reference sequence). The CDR3 here is CSAILRGRADTQYF. The CDR3 DNA follows: TGCAGTGCTATTCTCAGGGGGCGCGCAGATACGCAGTATTTT.

This clonotype was detected only a few times. This beta chain appears as a stray read in a library generated for alpha chains; its size is not informative. This chain links TRBV5-1 with TRBJ2-5; D may be TRBD1 or TRBD2 (5 bases each). The CDR3 extends over 15 amino acids. Per the germline V gene, CDR1 is SGHRS and CDR2 is YFSETQ. The germline V and J ends were trimmed by 0 bases and 3 bases, with 12 bases remaining between them. This CDR3 reads CASSLAGRREETQYF. The CDR3 nucleotides are TGCGCCAGCAGCTTGGCGGGGCGGCGGGAAGAGACCCAGTACTTC. The variable domain in full, with the rest retrieved from reference TRBV5-1 and TRBJ2-5, is KAGVTQTPRYLIKTRGQQVTLSCSPISGHRSVSWYQQTPGQGLQFLFEYFSETQRNKGNFPGRFSGRQFSNSRSEMNVSTLELGDSALYLCASSLAGRREETQYFGPGTRLLVL.

This clonotype came up many times. As an off-target read in a library built for alpha chains, this beta chain has a frequency of little significance. The genes are TRBV9 and TRBJ2-5; D call uncertain. CDR1 SGDLS and CDR2 YYNGEE come from the germline V gene. This CDR3 is built from 16 residues. Trimming pared 5 bases from V and 0 bases from J, leaving 17 bases between. The CDR3, as DNA: TGTGCCAGCAGTGATGATCCAAATGGGTACCAAGAGACCCAGTACTTC. It is translated as CASSDDPNGYQETQYF.

Remarks on this clonotype: This beta chain is a stray sequence in a library constructed for alpha chains; its clone size is not meaningful. V and J are TRBV6-1 and TRBJ1-2, with no clear D. The V end was cut by 2 bases, the J end by 3 bases, with 4 bases between. The CDR3 is made up of 12 amino acids. CDR1 MNHNS and CDR2 SASEGT come from the germline V gene. CDR3 in amino acids: CASSEQDYGYTF. In DNA, the CDR3 is TGTGCCAGCAGTGAACAGGACTATGGCTACACCTTC.

In its sample, this clonotype ranks as medium-sized (0.01 to 0.1%). In a library made to pick up alpha chains, this beta chain is a stray read with a size that means little. The chain carries TRBV5-1 and TRBJ1-1, with unresolved D. Trimming took 3 bases from V and 3 from J, leaving 9 bases between them. Germline assignment: CDR1 SGHRS and CDR2 YFSETQ. The CDR3 spans 13 residues. CDR3 in DNA: TGCGCCAGCAGCTCGGTTCGACACACTGAAGCTTTCTTT. This sequence encodes CASSSVRHTEAFF.

This clonotype was observed a handful of times. In a library made to pick up alpha chains, this beta chain is a stray read with a size that means little. The chain recombines TRBV7-2 with TRBJ2-1, with 8 bases fitting TRBD1. Germline V lookup: CDR1 SGHTA, CDR2 FQGNSA. This CDR3 comprises 13 residues. The V and J ends lost 4 bases and 6 bases, in that order; junction bases with no gene match: 2. The CDR3 here is CASSSGQGNEQFF. The CDR3 nucleotides are TGTGCCAGCAGCTCCGGACAGGGCAATGAGCAGTTCTTC.

This clonotype appeared many times. This beta chain was picked up by a library intended for alpha chains and is off target, so its count carries little meaning. The chain combines TRBV5-6 with TRBJ2-5; D possibly corresponds to TRBD1 (6 bases). There are 15 residues in the CDR3. Deletions cut 1 base from V and 3 bases from J, with 13 bases between. Per the germline V gene, CDR1 is SGHDT and CDR2 is YYEEEE. The CDR3 reads CASSLKASGEETQYF. The CDR3 DNA is TGTGCCAGCAGCTTGAAGGCGTCAGGGGAAGAGACCCAGTACTTC.

This clonotype was seen repeatedly, ten times or more. This beta chain slipped into a library made for alpha chains as a stray read, so its size is not meaningful. This chain uses TRBV5-1 with TRBJ1-1, with a possible D match to TRBD1 (6 bases). Germline V CDR1 and CDR2: SGHRS, YFSETQ. The ends were cut back, 0 bases at V and 7 bases at J, with 16 bases in the middle. There are 15 residues in the CDR3. The CDR3 loop reads CASSLETGLVFEAFF. In nucleotides, the CDR3 is TGCGCCAGCAGCTTGGAAACAGGGCTTGTCTTTGAAGCTTTCTTT.

At least ten counts were recorded for this clonotype. For a library built for alpha chains, this beta chain is a stray read; little rests on its size. This sequence joins TRBV28 and TRBJ1-2; tentatively, D is TRBD1 (6 bases). This CDR3 is 13 amino acids long. Trimming took off 5 bases at V and 4 bases at J, with 11 bases between the two ends. Germline CDR1 reads MDHEN; CDR2 reads SYDVKM. The CDR3 region has the DNA TGTGCCAGCAGTCTAAGGGGGGGCTATGGCTACACCTTC. This gives the protein CASSLRGGYGYTF.

This clonotype was observed many times. This beta chain is off target for a library built for alpha chains, so its abundance means little. The gene calls are TRBV7-3 and TRBJ2-3; D gene unclear. V lost 6 bases to trimming and J lost 2 bases, with 18 bases between them. Per the germline V gene, CDR1 is SGHTA and CDR2 is FQGTGA. The CDR3 totals 16 residues. CDR3 nucleotide sequence: TGTGCCAGCAGGGGCCTCACAGACTTCTTCACAGATACGCAGTATTTT. This translates into CASRGLTDFFTDTQYF.